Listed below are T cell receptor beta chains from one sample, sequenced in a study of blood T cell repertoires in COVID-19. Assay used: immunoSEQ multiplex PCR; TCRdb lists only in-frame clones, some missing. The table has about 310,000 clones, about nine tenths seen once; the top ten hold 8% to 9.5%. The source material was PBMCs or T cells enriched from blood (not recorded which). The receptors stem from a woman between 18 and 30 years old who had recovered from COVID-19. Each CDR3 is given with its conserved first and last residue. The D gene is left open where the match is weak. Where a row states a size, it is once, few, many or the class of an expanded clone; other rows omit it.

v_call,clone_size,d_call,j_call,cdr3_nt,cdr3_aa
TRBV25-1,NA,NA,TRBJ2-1,TGTGCCAGCAAACGGTCGGCAGGGTTGTTATCGATCTACAATGAGCAGTTCTTC,CASKRSAGLLSIYNEQFF
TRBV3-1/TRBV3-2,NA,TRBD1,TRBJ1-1,TGTGCCAGCAGCCAAGATCTCTGGGACAGATTGAACACTGAAGCTTTCTTT,CASSQDLWDRLNTEAFF
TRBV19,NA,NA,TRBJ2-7,TGTGCCAGTAGTATGGCGGTCGGGAACGAGCAGTACTTC,CASSMAVGNEQYF
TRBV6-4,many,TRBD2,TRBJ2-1,TGTGCCAGCAGTGAGTTTAACGGGGGGGCAAGTGAGCAGTTCTTC,CASSEFNGGASEQFF
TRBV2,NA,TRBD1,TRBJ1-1,TGTGCCAGCAGAAAGCAGGGGGTTAAGGGGGGTATAACTGAAGCTTTCTTT,CASRKQGVKGGITEAFF
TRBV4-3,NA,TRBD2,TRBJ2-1,TGCGCCAGCAGCCAAGATCCATCCGGGTCTAGCGGGAGGTTCTACAATGAGCAGTTCTTC,CASSQDPSGSSGRFYNEQFF
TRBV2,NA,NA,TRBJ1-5,TGTGCCAGCAGTCAAGGTGTCCCAGGGCCAAATTTAGGTCAGCCCCAGCATTTT,CASSQGVPGPNLGQPQHF
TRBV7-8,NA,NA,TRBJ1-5,TGTGCCAGCAGCTCCTCGCCCAGGGGCAATCAGCCCCAGCATTTT,CASSSSPRGNQPQHF
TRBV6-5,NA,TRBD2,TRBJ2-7,TGTGCCAGCAGTTATCTAGCGGGAGGTGGCTACGAGCAGTACTTC,CASSYLAGGGYEQYF
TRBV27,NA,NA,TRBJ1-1,TGTGCCAGCAGTTTGGCTACTGGGCGATACACTGAAGCTTTCTTT,CASSLATGRYTEAFF
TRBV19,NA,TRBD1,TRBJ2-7,TGTGCCAGTAGTATCGACCGGGACAGGGGGCGGTACGAGCAGTACTTC,CASSIDRDRGRYEQYF
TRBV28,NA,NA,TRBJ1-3,TGTGCCAGCCCGAGCCGCTCTGGAAACACCATATATTTT,CASPSRSGNTIYF
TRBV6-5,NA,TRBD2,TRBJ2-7,TGTGCCAGCAGTTTTGTAAGCGGGAATCCCTACGAGCAGTACTTC,CASSFVSGNPYEQYF
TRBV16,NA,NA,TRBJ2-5,TGTGCCAGCAGCCAATTATCCGCCAGGGAGACCCAGTACTTC,CASSQLSARETQYF
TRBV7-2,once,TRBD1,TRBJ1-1,TGTGCCAGCAGCAGCCACGGGACAGGGAGGTTTGGCACTGAAGCTTTCTTT,CASSSHGTGRFGTEAFF
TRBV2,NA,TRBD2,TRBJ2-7,TGTGCCAGCAGGGGCATCGGTTTCAGGACTAGCGGGTCCTACGAGCAGTACTTC,CASRGIGFRTSGSYEQYF
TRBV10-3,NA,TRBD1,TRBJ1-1,TGTGCCATCAGGACGACAGGGGTCGCAACTGAAGCTTTCTTT,CAIRTTGVATEAFF
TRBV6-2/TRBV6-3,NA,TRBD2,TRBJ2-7,TGTGCCAGCAGCAGAACTAGCGGGGGGGACTACGAGCAGTACTTC,CASSRTSGGDYEQYF
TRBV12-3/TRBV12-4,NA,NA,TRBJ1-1,TGTGCCAGCAGTCTCCGGTTTGAAGCTTTCTTT,CASSLRFEAFF
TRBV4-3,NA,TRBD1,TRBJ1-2,TGCGCCAGCAACCAAGGAACCGGGACAGATATGACTTATGGCTACACCTTC,CASNQGTGTDMTYGYTF
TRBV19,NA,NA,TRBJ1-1,TGTGCCAGTAGTATTGGAGGAGGCACCTATGGAGCTTTCTTT,CASSIGGGTYGAFF
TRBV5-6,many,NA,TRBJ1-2,TGTGCCAGCAGCTTGGGACAGTTCAATGGCTACACCTTC,CASSLGQFNGYTF
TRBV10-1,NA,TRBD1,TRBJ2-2,TGCGCCAGCAGGGACAGGACTTACACCGGGGAGCTGTTTTTT,CASRDRTYTGELFF
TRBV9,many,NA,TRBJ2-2,TGTGCCAGCAGCCCAGGGCCCAACACCGGGGAGCTGTTTTTT,CASSPGPNTGELFF
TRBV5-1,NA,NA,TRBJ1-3,TGCGCCAGCAGCCCTTTAGGGGGATACTCTGGAAACACCATATATTTT,CASSPLGGYSGNTIYF
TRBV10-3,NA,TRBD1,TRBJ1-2,TGTGCCATCCGGGACAGTAACTATGGCTACACCTTC,CAIRDSNYGYTF
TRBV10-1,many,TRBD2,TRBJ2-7,TGCGCCAGCAGTGAGTGTCCTAGCGGGAGGACAACCTACGAGCAGTACTTC,CASSECPSGRTTYEQYF
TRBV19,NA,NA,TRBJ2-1,TGTGCCAGTAGTATTAGCGGCAGACCCTACAATGAGCAGTTCTTC,CASSISGRPYNEQFF
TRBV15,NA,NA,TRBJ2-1,TGTGCCACCAGCAGAGTCGGAGGGATGGAGTTCTATGAGCAGTTCTTC,CATSRVGGMEFYEQFF